This TCR beta chain was recorded in a study of T-cell memory formation after mild COVID-19. Study context: Largely donor-specific TCR clusters were found.

It was 5'RACE with constant-segment primers that produced the TCR alpha and TCR beta cDNA libraries, which carried sample barcodes and UMIs. TCRdb reprocessed the 5' RACE reads via MiXCR and lists one record per CDR3 protein. The sample lists about 400,000 distinct CDR3 sequences, less than 25% occurring once. Sequenced input: PBMCs or a T cell subset sorted from them (not recorded which). The source of this sequence is an adult woman who had mild COVID-19 (a few samples of this study predate the infection). Cell type and time point are not known.

The CDR3 spells CASSPPTSWVNEQFF. In nucleotides, the CDR3 is TGCGCCAGCAGCCCACCGACTAGCTGGGTCAATGAGCAGTTCTTC. The chain combines TRBV5-1 with TRBJ2-1; 7 bases align to TRBD2. The germline V gene has CDR1 SGHRS and CDR2 YFSETQ. Trimming took 4 bases from V and 6 from J; bases not matched to a gene: 10. The CDR3 runs 15 residues.